These 20 T cell receptor beta chains share one sample of origin, sequenced in a study of chemoradiotherapy in HPV16-positive cancers. The table came from immunoSEQ multiplex PCR; TCRdb's copy has only in-frame clones and leaves some out. The profile covers about 68,000 clones, with approximately 91% appearing a single time and 4.2% taken by the ten largest. The sample in question was blood, obtained from a patient who underwent chemoradiotherapy. The source is a human donor with HPV-associated anogenital cancer.

V and J are TRBV6-1 and TRBJ2-1, with a weak D call TRBD1 (5 bases). The V end lost 6 bases, the J end lost 5 bases, and 17 bases lay between the germline ends. CDR3 length: 15 amino acids. Germline lookup yields CDR1 MNHNS and CDR2 SASEGT. CDR3 DNA: TGTGCCAGCAGACAGGACCACGGCTCGGACAATGAGCAGTTCTTC. It is translated as CASRQDHGSDNEQFF.

The CDR3 spells CASSHKGLAGGGTDTQYF. The CDR3 region has the DNA TGTGCCAGCAGCCACAAGGGACTAGCGGGGGGGGGCACAGATACGCAGTATTTT. The V and J genes are TRBV21-1 and TRBJ2-3; the table assigns TRBD2, which was not confirmed against the DNA. TRBV21-1 is a pseudogene segment. The CDR3 sequence is 18 residues long.

This chain uses TRBV19 with TRBJ2-1, with 9 nucleotides matching TRBD2. Germline values: CDR1 LNHDA, CDR2 SQIVND (reference sequence). CDR3 length equals 15 residues. J gave up 2 bases and V 5 bases, and 4 bases lay outside the gene matches. The CDR3 protein is CASSLAGGTYNEQFF. The CDR3 DNA follows: TGTGCCAGTAGTTTGGCGGGGGGGACCTACAATGAGCAGTTCTTC.

The chain has TRBV27 and TRBJ2-5; 7 nucleotides align to TRBD2. J gave up 5 bases and V 8 bases, and 11 bases lay outside the gene matches. Germline V gene lookup returns CDR1 MNHEY and CDR2 SMNVEV (reference sequence). The CDR3 contains 14 residues. The CDR3 spells CASRKVGGAETQYF. The CDR3 coding sequence is TGTGCCAGCCGAAAAGTGGGAGGGGCGGAGACCCAGTACTTC.

This clone showed up just once. The J gene is TRBJ2-1, the V gene TRBV9, with D possibly matching TRBD2 (5 bases). The V gene lost 0 bases and the J gene lost 0 bases, with 7 bases spanning the gap. This CDR3 spans 15 amino acids. CDR1 and CDR2 from the germline V gene are SGDLS and YYNGEE. The CDR3 sequence is CASSVGTSSYNEQFF. DNA of the CDR3: TGTGCCAGCAGCGTAGGTACTAGCTCCTACAATGAGCAGTTCTTC.

The chain has TRBV11-2 and TRBJ2-7, with TRBD1 matching over 8 bases. Trimming took 2 bases from V and 6 from J; bases not matched to a gene: 12. The CDR3 totals 16 residues. Germline-derived CDR1 and CDR2 are SGHAT and FQNNGV. CDR3 bases: TGTGCCAGCAGCTTACGCCCGACAGGGGAGGTTGGCGAGCAGTACTTC. Its translation: CASSLRPTGEVGEQYF.

This clone was seen once. The V gene is TRBV27, the J gene TRBJ2-4; weak D call: TRBD2 (5 bases). Germline V gene data show CDR1 as MNHEY and CDR2 as SMNVEV (reference sequence). Trimming pared 0 bases from V and 0 bases from J, leaving 9 bases between. The CDR3 length is 16 residues. The chain's CDR3 is CASSLSVGLAKNIQYF. The CDR3 DNA reads TGTGCCAGCAGTTTATCTGTCGGACTAGCCAAAAACATTCAGTACTTC.

The gene calls are TRBV9 and TRBJ1-1; D ambiguous. The ends were cut back, 0 bases at V and 2 bases at J, with 5 bases in the middle. The CDR3 is made up of 13 amino acids. Germline V CDR1 and CDR2: SGDLS, YYNGEE. The CDR3 sequence: CASSVGDNTEAFF. The CDR3 DNA reads as TGTGCCAGCAGCGTAGGGGATAACACTGAAGCTTTCTTT.

This clone was recorded once. V usage is TRBV6-5 and J usage is TRBJ1-3, with D uncertain. Trimming removed 3 bases from V and 0 bases from J, with 12 bases in between. This CDR3 is 16 amino acids long. The germline V gene encodes CDR1 MNHEY and CDR2 SVGAGI. The DNA of the CDR3 is TGTGCCAGCAGTTATACACGCGGCTTCTCTGGAAACACCATATATTTT. Its protein is CASSYTRGFSGNTIYF.

The V and J genes are TRBV19 and TRBJ2-2; D not resolved. V lost 5 bases and J lost 3, with 16 bases in between. Germline V gene data show CDR1 as LNHDA and CDR2 as SQIVND (reference sequence). This CDR3 has 16 amino acids. The CDR3 loop is CASSPPRVSHTGELFF. In DNA form, the CDR3 reads TGTGCCAGTAGTCCTCCCCGGGTCTCGCACACCGGGGAGCTGTTTTTT.

V gene TRBV4-1 combines with J gene TRBJ2-1, with 10 bases identical to TRBD2. CDR3 size: 20 residues. The V and J ends lost 2 bases and 0 bases, in that order; junction bases with no gene match: 13. Looked up from germline, CDR1 is MGHRA and CDR2 is YSYEKL. The CDR3 nucleotides are TGCGCCAGCAGCCAATGGGCCGGAACTAGCGGGGTCAGCTCCTACAATGAGCAGTTCTTC. It yields the protein CASSQWAGTSGVSSYNEQFF.

The gene calls are TRBV4-2 and TRBJ2-7, with 7 bases identical to TRBD2. CDR3 length equals 16 residues. Per the germline V gene, CDR1 is LGHNA and CDR2 is YNFKEQ. Trimming removed 0 bases from V and 5 bases from J; junction bases left unmatched: 10. The CDR3 loop is CASSQDKGLDLNEQYF. The CDR3 DNA follows: TGTGCCAGCAGCCAAGATAAAGGACTAGACTTAAACGAGCAGTACTTC.

J is TRBJ2-3 and V is TRBV11-2; no clear D gene. The germline V gene encodes CDR1 SGHAT and CDR2 FQNNGV. The CDR3 extends over 18 amino acids. V lost 1 base and J lost 1, with 18 bases in between. The CDR3 is CASSLALILGAGTDTQYF. CDR3 nucleotides: TGTGCCAGCAGCTTAGCCCTGATACTGGGTGCCGGCACAGATACGCAGTATTTT.

To note about this clone: The junction departs from the called germline gene at one end, perhaps through a read error. This chain joins TRBV7-2 and TRBJ2-7, with 12 bases that match TRBD1. The CDR3 extends over 17 amino acids. In germline, CDR1 is SGHTA, CDR2 FQGNSA. CDR3 sequence: CASSLAPTGQGAREQYF. CDR3 nucleotides: TGTGCCAGCAGCCTAGCGCCGACGGGACAGGGGGCTCGGGAGCAGTACTTC.

The chain combines TRBV4-1 with TRBJ2-2; D remains unclear. CDR3 length: 14 amino acids. Germline-derived CDR1 and CDR2 are MGHRA and YSYEKL. Trimming left V 4 bases short and J 4 bases short, with 10 bases between. The CDR3 here is CASSPRQFTGELFF. The CDR3 coding sequence is TGCGCCAGCAGCCCCCGCCAGTTCACCGGGGAGCTGTTTTTT.

This chain links TRBV11-2 with TRBJ2-5, with D possibly being TRBD1 (6 bases). V lost 4 bases and J lost 1, with 10 bases in between. Germline V gene lookup returns CDR1 SGHAT and CDR2 FQNNGV. CDR3 length: 14 amino acids. The CDR3 sequence is CASSSDRFQETQYF. The CDR3 coding sequence is TGTGCCAGCAGCTCGGACAGATTCCAAGAGACCCAGTACTTC.

The V gene is TRBV7-6, the J gene TRBJ2-1; 14 nucleotides line up with TRBD2. The CDR3 length is 18 residues. Germline V gene lookup returns CDR1 SGHVS and CDR2 FNYEAQ. Trimming cost V 5 bases and J 0 bases; bases outside gene matches: 6. CDR3 nucleotides: TGTGCCAGCAGCCCGGGACTAGCGGGAGAGGACTCCTACAATGAGCAGTTCTTC. Protein product: CASSPGLAGEDSYNEQFF.

This clone was observed once. This chain joins TRBV5-1 and TRBJ2-7; 10 bases align to TRBD1. From germline, CDR1 is SGHRS and CDR2 YFSETQ. The ends lost 4 bases at V and 5 bases at J; junction bases unmatched: 6. The CDR3 has 14 residues. CDR3 sequence: CASSRGQGGNEQYF. CDR3 nucleotide sequence: TGCGCCAGCAGCCGCGGACAGGGGGGAAACGAGCAGTACTTC.

V is TRBV9 and J is TRBJ2-3, with D perhaps TRBD2 (5 bases). V was pared by 7 bases and J by 3 bases, with 18 bases between. The CDR3 is 15 amino acids. Germline V lookup: CDR1 SGDLS, CDR2 YYNGEE. The CDR3 reads CASALSGSTTDTQYF. The CDR3 DNA reads TGTGCCAGCGCGTTATCGGGATCTACGACAGATACGCAGTATTTT.

This chain joins TRBV20-1 and TRBJ2-7; the D is unclear. The V end lost 3 bases, the J end lost 4 bases, and 7 bases lay between the germline ends. The CDR3 is made up of 11 amino acids. CDR1 DFQATT and CDR2 SNEGSKA come from the germline V gene (reference sequence). The CDR3 loop reads CSASTNYEQYF. DNA for the CDR3: TGCAGTGCTAGCACGAATTACGAGCAGTACTTC.